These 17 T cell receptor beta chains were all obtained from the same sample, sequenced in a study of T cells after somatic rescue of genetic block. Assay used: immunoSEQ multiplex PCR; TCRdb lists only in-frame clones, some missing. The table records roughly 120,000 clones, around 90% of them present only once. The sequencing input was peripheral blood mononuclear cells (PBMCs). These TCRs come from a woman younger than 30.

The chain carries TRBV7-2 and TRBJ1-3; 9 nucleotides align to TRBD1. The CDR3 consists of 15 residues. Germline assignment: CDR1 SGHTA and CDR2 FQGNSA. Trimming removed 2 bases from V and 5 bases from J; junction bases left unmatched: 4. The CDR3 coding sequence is TGTGCCAGCAGCTTACGCGGACAGGGGAGAAACACCATATATTTT. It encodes CASSLRGQGRNTIYF. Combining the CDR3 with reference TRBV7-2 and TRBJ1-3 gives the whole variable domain GAGVSQSPSNKVTEKGKDVELRCDPISGHTALYWYRQSLGQGLEFLIYFQGNSAPDKSGLPSDRFSAERTGGSVSTLTIQRTQQEDSAVYLCASSLRGQGRNTIYFGEGSWLTVV.

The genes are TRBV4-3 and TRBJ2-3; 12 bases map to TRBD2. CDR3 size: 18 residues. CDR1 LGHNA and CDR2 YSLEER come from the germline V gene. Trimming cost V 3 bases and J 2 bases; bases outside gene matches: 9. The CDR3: CASSQQSSGGGFTDTQYF. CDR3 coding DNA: TGCGCCAGCAGCCAGCAATCTAGCGGGGGGGGCTTCACAGATACGCAGTATTTT.

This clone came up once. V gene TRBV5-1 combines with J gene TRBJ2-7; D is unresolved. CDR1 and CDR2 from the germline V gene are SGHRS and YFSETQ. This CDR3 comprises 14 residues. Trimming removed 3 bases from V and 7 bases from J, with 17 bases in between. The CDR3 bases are TGCGCCAGCAGCTCCTCCCCCCCATTTTTAGAGCAGTACTTC. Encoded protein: CASSSSPPFLEQYF.

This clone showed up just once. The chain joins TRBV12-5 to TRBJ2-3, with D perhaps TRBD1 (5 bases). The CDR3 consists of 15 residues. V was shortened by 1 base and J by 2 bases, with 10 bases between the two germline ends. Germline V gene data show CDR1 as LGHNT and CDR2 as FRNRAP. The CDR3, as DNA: TGTGCTAGTGGTTTGGGACAGACGTCCACAGATACGCAGTATTTT. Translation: CASGLGQTSTDTQYF.

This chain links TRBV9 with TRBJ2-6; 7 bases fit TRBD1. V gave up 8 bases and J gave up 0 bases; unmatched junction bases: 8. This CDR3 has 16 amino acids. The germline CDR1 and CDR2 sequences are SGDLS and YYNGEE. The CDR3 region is CASKSHRGSGANVLTF. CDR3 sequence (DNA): TGTGCCAGTAAGAGTCACAGGGGCTCTGGGGCCAACGTCCTGACTTTC.

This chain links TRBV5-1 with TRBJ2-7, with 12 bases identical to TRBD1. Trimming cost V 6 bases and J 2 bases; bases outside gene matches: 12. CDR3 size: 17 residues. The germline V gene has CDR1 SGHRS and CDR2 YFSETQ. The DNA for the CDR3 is TGCGCCAGCACCGCAACCGGGACAGGGGGCTTTACCTACGAGCAGTACTTC. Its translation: CASTATGTGGFTYEQYF.

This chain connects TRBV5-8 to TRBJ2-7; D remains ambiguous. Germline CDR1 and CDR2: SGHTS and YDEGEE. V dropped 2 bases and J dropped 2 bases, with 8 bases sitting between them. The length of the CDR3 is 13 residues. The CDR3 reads CASSLGPTYEQYF. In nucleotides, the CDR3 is TGTGCCAGCAGCTTAGGTCCCACCTACGAGCAGTACTTC.

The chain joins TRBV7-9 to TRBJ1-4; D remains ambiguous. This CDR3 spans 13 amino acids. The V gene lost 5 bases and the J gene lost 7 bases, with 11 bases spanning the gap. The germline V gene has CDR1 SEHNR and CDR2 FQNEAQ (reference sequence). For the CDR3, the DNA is TGTGCCAGCAGCAAACCAGCTGGTGAAAAACTGTTTTTT. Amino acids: CASSKPAGEKLFF.

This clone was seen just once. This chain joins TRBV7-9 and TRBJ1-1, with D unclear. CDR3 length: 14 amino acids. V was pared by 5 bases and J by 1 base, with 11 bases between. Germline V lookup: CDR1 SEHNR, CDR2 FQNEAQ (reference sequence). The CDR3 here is CASSPRAENTEAFF. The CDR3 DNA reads TGTGCCAGCAGCCCCCGGGCAGAGAACACTGAAGCTTTCTTT.

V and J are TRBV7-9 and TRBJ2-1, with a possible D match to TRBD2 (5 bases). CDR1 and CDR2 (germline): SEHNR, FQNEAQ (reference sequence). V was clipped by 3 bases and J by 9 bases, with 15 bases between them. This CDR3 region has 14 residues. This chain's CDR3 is CASSFGGGDGEQFF. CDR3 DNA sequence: TGTGCCAGCAGCTTCGGAGGCGGAGACGGTGAGCAGTTCTTC. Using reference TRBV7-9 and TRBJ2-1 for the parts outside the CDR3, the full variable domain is DTGVSQNPRHKITKRGQNVTFRCDPISEHNRLYWYRQTLGQGPEFLTYFQNEAQLEKSRLLSDRFSAERPKGSFSTLEIQRTEQGDSAMYLCASSFGGGDGEQFFGPGTRLTVL.

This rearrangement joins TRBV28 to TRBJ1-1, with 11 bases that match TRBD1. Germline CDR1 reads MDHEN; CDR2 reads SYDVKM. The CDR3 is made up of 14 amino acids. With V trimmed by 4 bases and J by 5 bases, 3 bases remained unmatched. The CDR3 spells CASSWGQGVTEAFF. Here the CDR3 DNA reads TGTGCCAGCAGTTGGGGACAGGGGGTTACTGAAGCTTTCTTT.

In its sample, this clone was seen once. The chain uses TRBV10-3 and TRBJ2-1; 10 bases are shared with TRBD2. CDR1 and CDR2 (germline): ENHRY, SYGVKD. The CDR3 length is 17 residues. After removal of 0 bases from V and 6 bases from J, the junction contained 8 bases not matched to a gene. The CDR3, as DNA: TGTGCCATCAGTGAGTCGACGACTAGCGGGTTCCGCAATGAGCAGTTCTTC. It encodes CAISESTTSGFRNEQFF.

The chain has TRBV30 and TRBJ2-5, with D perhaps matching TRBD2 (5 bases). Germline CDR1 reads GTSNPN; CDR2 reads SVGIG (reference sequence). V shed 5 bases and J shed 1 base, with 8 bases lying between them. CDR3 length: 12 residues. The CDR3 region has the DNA TGTGCCTGGGGACTTATCCAAGAGACCCAGTACTTC. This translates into CAWGLIQETQYF.

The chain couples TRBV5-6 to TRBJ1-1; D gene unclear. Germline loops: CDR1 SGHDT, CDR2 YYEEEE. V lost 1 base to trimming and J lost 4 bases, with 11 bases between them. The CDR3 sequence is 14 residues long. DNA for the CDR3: TGTGCCAGCAGCTTGAATCCCTTCGGCACTGAAGCTTTCTTT. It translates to CASSLNPFGTEAFF.

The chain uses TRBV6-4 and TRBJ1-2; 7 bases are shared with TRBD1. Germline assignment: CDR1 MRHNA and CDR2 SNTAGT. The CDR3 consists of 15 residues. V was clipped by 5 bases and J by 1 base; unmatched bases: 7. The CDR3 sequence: CASSPSGTDNYGYTF. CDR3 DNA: TGTGCCAGCAGTCCCTCCGGGACAGATAACTATGGCTACACCTTC.

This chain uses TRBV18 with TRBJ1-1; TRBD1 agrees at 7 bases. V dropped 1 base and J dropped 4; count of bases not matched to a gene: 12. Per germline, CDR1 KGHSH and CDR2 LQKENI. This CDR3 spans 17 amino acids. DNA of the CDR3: TGTGCCAGCTCACCACTCGGGGAGGGGGCAATGAGCACTGAAGCTTTCTTT. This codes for CASSPLGEGAMSTEAFF.

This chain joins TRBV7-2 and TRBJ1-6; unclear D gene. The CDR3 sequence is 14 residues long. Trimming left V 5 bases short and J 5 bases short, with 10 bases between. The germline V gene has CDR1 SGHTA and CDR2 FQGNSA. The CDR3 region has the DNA TGTGCCAGCAGCCCCCGGCACCATAATTCACCCCTCCACTTT. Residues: CASSPRHHNSPLHF.